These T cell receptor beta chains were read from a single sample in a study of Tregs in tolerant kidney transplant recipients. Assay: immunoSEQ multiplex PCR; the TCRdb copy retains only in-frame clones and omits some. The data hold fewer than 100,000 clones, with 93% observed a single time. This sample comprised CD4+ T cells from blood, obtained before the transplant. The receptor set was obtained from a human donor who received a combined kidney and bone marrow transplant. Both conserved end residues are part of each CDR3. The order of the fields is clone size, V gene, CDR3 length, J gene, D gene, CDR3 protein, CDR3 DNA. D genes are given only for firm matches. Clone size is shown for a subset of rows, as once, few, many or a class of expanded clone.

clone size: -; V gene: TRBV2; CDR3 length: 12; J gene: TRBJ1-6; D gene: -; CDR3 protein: CASRTEVSPLHF; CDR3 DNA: TGTGCCAGCAGGACGGAGGTATCACCCCTCCACTTT
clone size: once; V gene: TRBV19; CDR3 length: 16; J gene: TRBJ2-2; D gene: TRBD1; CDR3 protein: CASSINRGSLTGELFF; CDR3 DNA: TGTGCCAGTAGTATAAACAGGGGGTCGCTCACCGGGGAGCTGTTTTTT
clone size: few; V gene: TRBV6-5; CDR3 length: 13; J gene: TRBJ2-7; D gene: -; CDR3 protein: CASTSQGGYEQYF; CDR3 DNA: TGTGCCAGCACCTCACAGGGAGGGTACGAGCAGTACTTC
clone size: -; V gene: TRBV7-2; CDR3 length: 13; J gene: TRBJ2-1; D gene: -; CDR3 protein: CASSFPMTEEQFF; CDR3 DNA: TGTGCCAGCAGCTTCCCGATGACGGAGGAGCAGTTCTTC
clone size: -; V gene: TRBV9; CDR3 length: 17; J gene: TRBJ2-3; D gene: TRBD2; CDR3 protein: CASSVGSSGILTDTQYF; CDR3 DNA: TGTGCCAGCAGCGTAGGTAGTAGCGGGATACTCACAGATACGCAGTATTTT
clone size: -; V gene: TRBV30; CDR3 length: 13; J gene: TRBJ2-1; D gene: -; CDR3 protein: CAWSLDGYNEQFF; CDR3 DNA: TGTGCCTGGAGCCTCGACGGGTACAATGAGCAGTTCTTC
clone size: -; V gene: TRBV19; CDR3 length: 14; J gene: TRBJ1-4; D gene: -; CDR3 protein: CASSISRRGEKLFF; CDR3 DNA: TGTGCCAGTAGTATCAGCCGGCGGGGTGAAAAACTGTTTTTT
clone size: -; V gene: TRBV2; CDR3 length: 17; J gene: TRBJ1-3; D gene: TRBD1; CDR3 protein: CASSLFQQTGVGNTIYF; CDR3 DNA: TGTGCCAGCAGTCTTTTCCAACAAACAGGGGTTGGAAACACCATATATTTT
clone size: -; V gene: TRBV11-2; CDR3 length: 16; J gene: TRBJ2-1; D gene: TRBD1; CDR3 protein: CASSLAVVQGVNEQFF; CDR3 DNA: TGTGCCAGCAGCTTAGCTGTGGTTCAGGGGGTCAATGAGCAGTTCTTC
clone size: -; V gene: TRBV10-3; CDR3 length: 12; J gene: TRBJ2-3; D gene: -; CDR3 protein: CAINDGTDTQYF; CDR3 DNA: TGTGCCATCAATGACGGCACAGATACGCAGTATTTT
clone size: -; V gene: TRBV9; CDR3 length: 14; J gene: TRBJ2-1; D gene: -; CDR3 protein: CASSAPFSYNEQFF; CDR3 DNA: TGTGCCAGCAGCGCCCCTTTCTCCTACAATGAGCAGTTCTTC
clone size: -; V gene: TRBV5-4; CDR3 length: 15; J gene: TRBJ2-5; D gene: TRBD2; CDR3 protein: CASSSGTSGQETQYF; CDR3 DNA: TGTGCCAGCAGCTCCGGGACTAGCGGACAAGAGACCCAGTACTTC
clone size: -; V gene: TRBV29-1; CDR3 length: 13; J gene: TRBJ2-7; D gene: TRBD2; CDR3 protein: CSVERLAGGEQYF; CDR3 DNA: TGCAGCGTTGAAAGGCTAGCGGGAGGCGAACAGTACTTC
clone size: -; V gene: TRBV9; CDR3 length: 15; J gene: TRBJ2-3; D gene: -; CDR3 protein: CASSVLAGSTDTQYF; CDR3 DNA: TGTGCCAGCAGCGTACTTGCGGGGAGCACAGATACGCAGTATTTT
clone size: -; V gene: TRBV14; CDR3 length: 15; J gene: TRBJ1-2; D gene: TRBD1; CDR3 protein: CASSPLGQGFYGYTF; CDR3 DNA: TGTGCCAGCAGCCCTTTGGGACAGGGATTCTATGGCTACACCTTC
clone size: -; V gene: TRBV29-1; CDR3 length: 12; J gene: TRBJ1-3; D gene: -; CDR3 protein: CSVIPRGDTIYF; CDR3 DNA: TGCAGCGTCATCCCCAGGGGTGACACCATATATTTT
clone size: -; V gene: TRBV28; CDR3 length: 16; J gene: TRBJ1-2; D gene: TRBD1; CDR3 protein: CASRSRDRGRMDGYTF; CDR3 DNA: TGTGCCAGCAGATCAAGGGACAGGGGGCGGATGGATGGCTACACCTTC
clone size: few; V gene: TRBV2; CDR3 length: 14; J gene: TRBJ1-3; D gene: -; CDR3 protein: CASSVGGDGNTIYF; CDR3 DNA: TGTGCCAGCAGTGTAGGAGGGGACGGAAACACCATATATTTT
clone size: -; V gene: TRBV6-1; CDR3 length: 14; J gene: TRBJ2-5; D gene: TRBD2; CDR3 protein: CAGRLAHGVETQYF; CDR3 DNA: TGTGCCGGGCGACTAGCGCACGGGGTAGAGACCCAGTACTTC
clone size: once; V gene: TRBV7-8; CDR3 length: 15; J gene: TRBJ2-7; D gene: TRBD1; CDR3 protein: CASSLYGTVTYEQYF; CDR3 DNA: TGTGCCAGCAGCTTATATGGGACAGTCACCTACGAGCAGTACTTC
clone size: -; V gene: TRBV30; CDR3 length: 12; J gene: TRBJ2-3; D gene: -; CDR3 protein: CAWSVILDTQYF; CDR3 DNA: TGTGCCTGGAGTGTAATACTTGATACGCAGTATTTT
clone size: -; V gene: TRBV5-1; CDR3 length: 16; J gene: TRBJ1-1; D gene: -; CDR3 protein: CASSLDPGWGYTEAFF; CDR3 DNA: TGCGCCAGCAGCTTGGATCCGGGGTGGGGATACACTGAAGCTTTCTTT
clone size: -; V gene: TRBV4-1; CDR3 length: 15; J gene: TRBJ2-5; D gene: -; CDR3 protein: CASSTLGRGLETQYF; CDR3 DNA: TGCGCCAGCAGCACGTTGGGGCGTGGTTTAGAGACCCAGTACTTC
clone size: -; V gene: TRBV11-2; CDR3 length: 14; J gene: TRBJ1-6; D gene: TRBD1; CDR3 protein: CASSLDRVHSPLHF; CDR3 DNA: TGTGCCAGCAGCTTGGACAGGGTCCATTCACCCCTCCACTTT
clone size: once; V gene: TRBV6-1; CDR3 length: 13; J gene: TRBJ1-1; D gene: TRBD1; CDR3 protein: CATKWTRGAEAFF; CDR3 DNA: TGTGCCACCAAGTGGACCAGGGGGGCTGAAGCTTTCTTT
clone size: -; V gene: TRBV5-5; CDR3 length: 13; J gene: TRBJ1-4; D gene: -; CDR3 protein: CASSSGGNEKLFF; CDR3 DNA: TGTGCCAGCAGCTCCGGGGGTAATGAAAAACTGTTTTTT
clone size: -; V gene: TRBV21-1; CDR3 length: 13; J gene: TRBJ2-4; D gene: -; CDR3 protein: CASRRRGKNIQYF; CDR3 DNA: TGTGCCAGCAGGCGCAGGGGCAAAAACATTCAGTACTTC
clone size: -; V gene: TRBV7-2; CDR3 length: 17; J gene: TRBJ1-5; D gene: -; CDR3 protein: CASSLVAGAYSNQPQHF; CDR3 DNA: TGTGCCAGCAGCTTAGTTGCAGGGGCCTATAGCAATCAGCCCCAGCATTTT
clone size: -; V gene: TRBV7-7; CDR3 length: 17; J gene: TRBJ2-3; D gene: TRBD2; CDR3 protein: CASSLGGGALGTDTQYF; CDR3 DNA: TGTGCCAGCAGCTTGGGCGGGGGGGCACTTGGCACAGATACGCAGTATTTT
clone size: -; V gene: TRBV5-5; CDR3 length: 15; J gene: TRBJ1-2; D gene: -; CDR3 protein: CASSDRGIRGYGYTF; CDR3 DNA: TGTGCCAGCAGCGACCGAGGGATACGAGGTTATGGCTACACCTTC
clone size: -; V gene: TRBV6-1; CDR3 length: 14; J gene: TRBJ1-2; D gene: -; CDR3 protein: CASSELEFRVGYTF; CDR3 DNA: TGTGCCAGCAGTGAATTAGAGTTCCGGGTCGGCTACACCTTC
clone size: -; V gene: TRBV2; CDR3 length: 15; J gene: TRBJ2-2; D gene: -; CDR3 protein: CASSEAGLNTGELFF; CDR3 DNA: TGTGCCAGCAGTGAAGCGGGACTTAACACCGGGGAGCTGTTTTTT
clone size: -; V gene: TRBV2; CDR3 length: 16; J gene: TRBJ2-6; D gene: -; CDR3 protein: CASSDTGHSGANVLTF; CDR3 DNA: TGTGCCAGCAGTGATACAGGGCACTCTGGGGCCAACGTCCTGACTTTC
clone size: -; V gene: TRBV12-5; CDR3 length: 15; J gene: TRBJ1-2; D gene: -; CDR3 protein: CASGPKETLHYGYTF; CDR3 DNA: TGTGCTAGTGGGCCGAAAGAGACACTCCACTATGGCTACACCTTC
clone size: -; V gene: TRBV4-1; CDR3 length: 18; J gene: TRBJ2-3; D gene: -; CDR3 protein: CASSQASFTGDGTDTQYF; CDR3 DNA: TGCGCCAGCAGCCAGGCTTCCTTCACGGGGGATGGCACAGATACGCAGTATTTT
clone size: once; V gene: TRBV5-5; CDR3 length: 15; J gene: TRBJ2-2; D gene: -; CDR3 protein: CASSLGQPNTGELFF; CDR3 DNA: TGTGCCAGCAGCCTAGGACAGCCGAACACCGGGGAGCTGTTTTTT
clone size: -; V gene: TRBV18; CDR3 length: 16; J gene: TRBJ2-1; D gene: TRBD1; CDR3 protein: CASSPSRDRERNEQFF; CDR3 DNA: TGTGCCAGCTCTCCATCCCGGGACAGGGAACGCAATGAGCAGTTCTTC
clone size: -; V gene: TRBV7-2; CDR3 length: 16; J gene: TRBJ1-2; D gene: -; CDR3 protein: CASSLDIIGRNYGYTF; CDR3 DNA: TGTGCCAGCAGCTTAGACATCATAGGGAGAAACTATGGCTACACCTTC
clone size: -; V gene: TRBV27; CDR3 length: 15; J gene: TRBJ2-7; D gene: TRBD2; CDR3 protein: CASSPPGGRFYEQYF; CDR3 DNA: TGTGCCAGCAGCCCTCCCGGCGGGAGGTTCTACGAGCAGTACTTC
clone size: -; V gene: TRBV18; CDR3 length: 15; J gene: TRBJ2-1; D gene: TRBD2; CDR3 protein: CASSPRTSGDNEQFF; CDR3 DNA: TGTGCCAGCTCACCAAGGACTAGCGGGGACAATGAGCAGTTCTTC
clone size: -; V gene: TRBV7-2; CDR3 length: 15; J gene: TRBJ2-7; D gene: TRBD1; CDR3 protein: CASSLIGTVTYEQYF; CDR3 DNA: TGTGCCAGCAGCTTAATCGGGACAGTGACCTACGAGCAGTACTTC
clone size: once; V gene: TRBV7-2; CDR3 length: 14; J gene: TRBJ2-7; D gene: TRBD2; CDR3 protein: CASSLSGGPYEQYF; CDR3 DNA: TGTGCCAGCAGCCTTTCGGGGGGGCCCTACGAGCAGTACTTC
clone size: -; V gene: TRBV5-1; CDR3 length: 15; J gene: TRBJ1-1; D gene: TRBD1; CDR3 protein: CASSLEGRGLTEAFF; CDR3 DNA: TGCGCCAGCAGCTTGGAGGGCAGGGGGCTCACTGAAGCTTTCTTT
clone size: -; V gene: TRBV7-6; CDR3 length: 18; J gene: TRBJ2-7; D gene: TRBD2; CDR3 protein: CASSLAQPGRPRGYEQYF; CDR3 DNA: TGTGCCAGCAGCTTAGCGCAGCCCGGGAGGCCTCGAGGCTACGAGCAGTACTTC
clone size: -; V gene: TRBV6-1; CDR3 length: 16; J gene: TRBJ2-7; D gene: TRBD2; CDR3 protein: CASSEAVAGLDYEQYF; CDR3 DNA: TGTGCCAGCAGTGAAGCCGTAGCGGGACTGGACTACGAGCAGTACTTC
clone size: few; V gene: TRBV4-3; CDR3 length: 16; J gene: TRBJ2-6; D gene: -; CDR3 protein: CASSQDQGVKSNVLTF; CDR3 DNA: TGCGCCAGCAGCCAAGATCAAGGGGTGAAGTCCAACGTCCTGACTTTC
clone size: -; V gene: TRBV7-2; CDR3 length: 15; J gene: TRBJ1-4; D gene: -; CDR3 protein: CASSLGRGGDEKLFF; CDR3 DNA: TGTGCCAGCAGCTTAGGCAGGGGAGGGGATGAAAAACTGTTTTTT
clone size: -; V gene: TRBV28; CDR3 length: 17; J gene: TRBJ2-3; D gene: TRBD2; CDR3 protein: CASSSPIRLADTDTQYF; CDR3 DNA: TGTGCCAGCAGTTCTCCGATCCGACTAGCGGACACAGATACGCAGTATTTT